Each of the 12 T cell receptor beta chains below was sequenced from the same sample in a study of shared clonotypes between healthy human individuals. Assay used: immunoSEQ multiplex PCR; TCRdb lists only in-frame clones, some missing. Among about 980,000 clones, 70% to 85% were seen once, and the ten largest hold around 1.4%. Material for sequencing was memory CD4+ T cells sorted from blood. Subset specified: CD45RA-negative fraction. Receptors originate from a man aged 18 to 29 in good health.

The V call is TRBV7-9, the J call TRBJ1-6, with a possible D match to TRBD1 (5 bases). The germline V and J ends were trimmed by 7 bases and 6 bases, with 10 bases remaining between them. Per germline, CDR1 SEHNR and CDR2 FQNEAQ (reference sequence). This CDR3 region has 13 residues. The CDR3 reads CASTAQGNSPLHF. CDR3 coding DNA: TGTGCCAGCACCGCTCAGGGTAATTCACCCCTCCACTTT.

Of note for this clone: The same CDR3 is also encoded by other DNA sequences in this sample. V and J are TRBV7-2 and TRBJ2-7; D is perhaps TRBD2 (5 bases). CDR1 is SGHTA, CDR2 FQGNSA, per germline. The CDR3 has 14 residues. The V gene lost 1 base and the J gene lost 1 base, with 8 bases spanning the gap. CDR3: CASSLVTGSYEQYF. CDR3 DNA sequence: TGTGCCAGCAGCTTAGTAACGGGGTCCTACGAGCAGTACTTC.

The V gene is TRBV5-5, the J gene TRBJ2-7; D unresolved. CDR3 length: 15 amino acids. Per germline, CDR1 SGHKS and CDR2 YYEKEE (reference sequence). Trimming pared 3 bases from V and 4 bases from J, leaving 17 bases between. The CDR3 DNA reads TGTGCCAGCAGCTCTTGGACCGGCCCGACATACGAGCAGTACTTC. Its protein is CASSSWTGPTYEQYF.

V gene TRBV6-6 combines with J gene TRBJ1-5, with a weak D call TRBD1 (5 bases). This CDR3 contains 14 residues. CDR1 MNHNY and CDR2 SVGAGI come from the germline V gene (reference sequence). V was shortened by 5 bases and J by 5 bases, with 13 bases between the two germline ends. The CDR3 spells CASSPQTGDQPQHF. The CDR3 DNA is TGTGCCAGCAGTCCCCAGACGGGGGATCAGCCCCAGCATTTT.

The J gene is TRBJ2-5, the V gene TRBV12-5; no definite D call. The CDR3 length is 15 residues. The V gene's germline CDR1 is LGHNT and CDR2 FRNRAP. V shed 6 bases and J shed 3 bases, with 17 bases lying between them. DNA of the CDR3: TGTGCTAGTGGCCCCCTTACCGGGTTAAAAGAGACCCAGTACTTC. As protein: CASGPLTGLKETQYF.

The chain uses TRBV23-1 and TRBJ2-7, with 10 bases fitting TRBD2. TRBV23-1 is filed as an ORF, its function uncertain. The CDR3 loop spans 15 amino acids. J was trimmed by 3 bases and V by 0 bases; bases with no gene match: 2. The CDR3 spells CASSQSRTSGYEQYF. DNA of the CDR3: TGCGCCAGCAGTCAATCAAGGACTAGCGGCTACGAGCAGTACTTC.

The chain is built from TRBV4-1 and TRBJ1-5; the D is unclear. Trimming left V 0 bases short and J 9 bases short, with 15 bases between. Germline V gene lookup returns CDR1 MGHRA and CDR2 YSYEKL. The CDR3 runs 15 residues. CDR3 protein: CASSQEILQFMPQHF. The CDR3 nucleotides read TGCGCCAGCAGCCAAGAAATCTTACAGTTTATGCCCCAGCATTTT.

The V and J genes are TRBV28 and TRBJ1-6; D is undetermined. The CDR3 has 19 amino acids. V lost 5 bases to trimming and J lost 0 bases, with 20 bases between them. In germline, CDR1 is MDHEN, CDR2 SYDVKM. The CDR3 sequence: CASSPYGDRLGSYNSPLHF. The CDR3 DNA is TGTGCCAGCAGTCCCTACGGGGATAGGCTGGGCTCCTATAATTCACCCCTCCACTTT.

The chain uses TRBV6-5 and TRBJ2-5; D possibly corresponds to TRBD2 (6 bases). Germline V CDR1 and CDR2: MNHEY, SVGAGI. V lost 4 bases to trimming and J lost 5 bases, with 14 bases between them. This CDR3 is 14 amino acids long. CDR3 bases: TGTGCCAGCAGTTCTTTACTAGGAGGGGAGACCCAGTACTTC. Its translation is CASSSLLGGETQYF.

J is TRBJ1-3 and V is TRBV5-1; D remains ambiguous. Trimming left V 6 bases short and J 0 bases short, with 16 bases between. Germline V gene sequence: CDR1 SGHRS, CDR2 YFSETQ. The CDR3 sequence is 16 residues long. CDR3 nucleotides: TGCGCCAGCAACCCTGACGGTCCTCCCTCTGGAAACACCATATATTTT. It translates to CASNPDGPPSGNTIYF. Filled out from reference TRBV5-1 and TRBJ1-3, the complete variable domain reads KAGVTQTPRYLIKTRGQQVTLSCSPISGHRSVSWYQQTPGQGLQFLFEYFSETQRNKGNFPGRFSGRQFSNSRSEMNVSTLELGDSALYLCASNPDGPPSGNTIYFGEGSWLTVV.

The rearrangement uses TRBV28 and TRBJ2-7, with 7 bases lining up with TRBD2. Trimming cost V 2 bases and J 7 bases; bases outside gene matches: 5. From germline, CDR1 is MDHEN and CDR2 SYDVKM. This CDR3 region has 13 residues. Written as DNA, the CDR3 is TGTGCCAGCAGTTTAGGCGGGGGAGGAGAGCAGTACTTC. Amino acid sequence: CASSLGGGGEQYF.

V is TRBV2 and J is TRBJ1-5; D remains ambiguous. Germline CDR1 and CDR2: SNHLY and FYNNEI. This CDR3 has 13 residues. Trimming shortened V by 5 bases and J by 3 bases, and 8 bases separated the two germline ends. CDR3 in amino acids: CASSLDLNQPQHF. The CDR3 nucleotides read TGTGCCAGCAGTTTAGACCTCAATCAGCCCCAGCATTTT. Based on the CDR3 plus reference TRBV2 and TRBJ1-5, the full variable domain is EPEVTQTPSHQVTQMGQEVILRCVPISNHLYFYWYRQILGQKVEFLVSFYNNEISEKSEIFDDQFSVERPDGSNFTLKIRSTKLEDSAMYFCASSLDLNQPQHFGDGTRLSIL.